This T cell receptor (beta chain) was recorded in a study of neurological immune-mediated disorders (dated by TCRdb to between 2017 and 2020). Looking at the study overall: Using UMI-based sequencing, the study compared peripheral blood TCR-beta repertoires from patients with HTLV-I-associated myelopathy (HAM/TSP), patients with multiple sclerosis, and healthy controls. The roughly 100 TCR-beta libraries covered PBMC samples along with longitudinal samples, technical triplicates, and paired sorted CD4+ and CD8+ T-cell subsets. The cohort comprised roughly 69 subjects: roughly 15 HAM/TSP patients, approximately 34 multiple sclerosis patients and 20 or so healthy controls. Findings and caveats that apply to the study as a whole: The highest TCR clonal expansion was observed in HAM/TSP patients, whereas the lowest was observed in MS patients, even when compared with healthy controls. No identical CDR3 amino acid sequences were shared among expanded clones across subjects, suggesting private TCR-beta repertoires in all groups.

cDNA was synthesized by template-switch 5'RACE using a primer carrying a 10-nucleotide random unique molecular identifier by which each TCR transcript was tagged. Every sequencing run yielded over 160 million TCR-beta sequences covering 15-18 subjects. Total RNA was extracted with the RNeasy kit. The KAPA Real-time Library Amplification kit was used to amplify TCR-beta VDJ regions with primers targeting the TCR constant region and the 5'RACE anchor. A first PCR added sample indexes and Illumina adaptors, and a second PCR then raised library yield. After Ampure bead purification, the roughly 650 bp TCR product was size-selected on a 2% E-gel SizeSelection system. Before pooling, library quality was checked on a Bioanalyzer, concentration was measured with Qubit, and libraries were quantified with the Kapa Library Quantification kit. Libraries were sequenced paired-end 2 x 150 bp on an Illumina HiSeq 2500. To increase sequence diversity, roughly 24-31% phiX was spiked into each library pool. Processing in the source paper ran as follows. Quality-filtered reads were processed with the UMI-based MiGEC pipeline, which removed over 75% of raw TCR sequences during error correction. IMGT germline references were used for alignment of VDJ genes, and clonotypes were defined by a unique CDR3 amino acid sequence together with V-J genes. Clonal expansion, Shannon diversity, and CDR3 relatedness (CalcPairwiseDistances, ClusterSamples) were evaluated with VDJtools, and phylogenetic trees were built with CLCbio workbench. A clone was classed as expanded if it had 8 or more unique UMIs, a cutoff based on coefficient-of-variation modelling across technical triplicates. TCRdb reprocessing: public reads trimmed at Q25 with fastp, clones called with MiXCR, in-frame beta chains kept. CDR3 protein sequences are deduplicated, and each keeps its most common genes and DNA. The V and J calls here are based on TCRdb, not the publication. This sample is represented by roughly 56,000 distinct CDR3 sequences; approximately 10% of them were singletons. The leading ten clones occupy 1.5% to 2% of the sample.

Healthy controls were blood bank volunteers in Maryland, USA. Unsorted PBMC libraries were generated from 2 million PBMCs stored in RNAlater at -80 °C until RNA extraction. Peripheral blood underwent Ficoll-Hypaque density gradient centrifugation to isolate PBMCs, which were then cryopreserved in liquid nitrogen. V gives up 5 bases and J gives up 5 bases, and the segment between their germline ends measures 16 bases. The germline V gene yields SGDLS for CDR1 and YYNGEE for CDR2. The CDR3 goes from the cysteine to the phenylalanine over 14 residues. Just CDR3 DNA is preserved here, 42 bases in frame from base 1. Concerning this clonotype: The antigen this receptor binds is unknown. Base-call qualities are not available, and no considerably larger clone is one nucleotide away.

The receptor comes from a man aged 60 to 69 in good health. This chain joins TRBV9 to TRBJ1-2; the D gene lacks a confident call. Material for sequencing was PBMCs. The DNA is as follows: TGTGCCAGCAGGGATCAGACGGCGGGATATGGCTACACCTTC. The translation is CASRDQTAGYGYTF.